Sequencing of this T cell receptor (beta chain) was carried out in a study of blood T cell repertoires in COVID-19. Generated by immunoSEQ multiplex PCR, the TCRdb table keeps only in-frame clones and is missing some. The sample has fewer than 350,000 clones; around 87% are singletons. The CDR3 totals 15 residues. J lost 6 bases, V lost 3 bases, and 7 bases had no gene match. Per the germline V gene, CDR1 is MDHEN and CDR2 is SYDVKM. This clone was observed a handful of times. The chain has TRBV28 and TRBJ2-1, with 8 positions matching TRBD2. The clonotype was recovered from a woman aged 25 to 39 who had recovered from COVID-19. What was sequenced was peripheral blood. The CDR3 coding sequence is TGTGCCAGCAGTTTGGTCACGGGAGGGGGCAATGAGCAGTTCTTC. Protein product: CASSLVTGGGNEQFF.